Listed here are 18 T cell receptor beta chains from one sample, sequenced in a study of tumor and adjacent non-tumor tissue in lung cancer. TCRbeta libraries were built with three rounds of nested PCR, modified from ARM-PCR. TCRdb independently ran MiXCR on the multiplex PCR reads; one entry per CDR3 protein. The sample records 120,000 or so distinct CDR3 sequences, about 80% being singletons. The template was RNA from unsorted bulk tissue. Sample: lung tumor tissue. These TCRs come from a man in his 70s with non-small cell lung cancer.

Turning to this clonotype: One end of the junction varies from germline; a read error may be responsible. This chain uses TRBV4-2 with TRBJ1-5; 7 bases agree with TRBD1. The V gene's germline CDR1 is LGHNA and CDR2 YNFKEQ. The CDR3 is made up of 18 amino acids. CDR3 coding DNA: TGTGCCGGCAGCCAAGACCCGGGGGACAGCTATAGCAATCAGCCCCAGCATTTT. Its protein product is CAGSQDPGDSYSNQPQHF.

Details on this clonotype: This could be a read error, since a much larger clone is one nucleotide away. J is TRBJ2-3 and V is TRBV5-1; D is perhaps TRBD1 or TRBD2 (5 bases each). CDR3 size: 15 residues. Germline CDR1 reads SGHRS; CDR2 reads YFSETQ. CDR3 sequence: CASHAVGGGTETQYF. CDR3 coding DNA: TGCGCCAGCCACGCCGTTGGGGGTGGTACAGAAACGCAGTATTTT.

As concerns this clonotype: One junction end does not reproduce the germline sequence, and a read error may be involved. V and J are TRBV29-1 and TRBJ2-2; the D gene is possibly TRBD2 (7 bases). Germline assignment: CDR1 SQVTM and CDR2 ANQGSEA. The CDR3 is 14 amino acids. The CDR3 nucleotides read TGCAGCCCTGACGTAACGGGGGGCACCCGGGAGCTGTTTTTT. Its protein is CSPDVTGGTRELFF.

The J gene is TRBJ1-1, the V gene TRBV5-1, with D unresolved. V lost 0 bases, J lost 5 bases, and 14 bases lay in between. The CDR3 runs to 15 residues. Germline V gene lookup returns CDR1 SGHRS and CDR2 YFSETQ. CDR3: CASSLGSGANTEAFF. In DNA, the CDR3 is TGCGCCAGCAGCTTGGGGTCCGGCGCAAATACTGAAGCTTTCTTT.

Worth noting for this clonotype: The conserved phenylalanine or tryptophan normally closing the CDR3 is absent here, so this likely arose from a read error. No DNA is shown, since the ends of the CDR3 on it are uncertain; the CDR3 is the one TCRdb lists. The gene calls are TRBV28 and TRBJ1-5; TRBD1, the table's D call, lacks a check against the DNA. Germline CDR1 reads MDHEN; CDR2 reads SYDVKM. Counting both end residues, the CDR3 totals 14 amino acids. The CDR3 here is CASNRQGLGQPQRY.

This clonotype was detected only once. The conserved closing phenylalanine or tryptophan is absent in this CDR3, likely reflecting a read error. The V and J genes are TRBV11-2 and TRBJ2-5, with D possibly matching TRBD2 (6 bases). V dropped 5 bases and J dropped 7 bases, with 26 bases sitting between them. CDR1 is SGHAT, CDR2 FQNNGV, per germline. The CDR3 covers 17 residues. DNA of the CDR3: TGTGCCAGCAGCATAGGGAGTAGTCGGGAATTCGGGGGGACCCAGTACTTA. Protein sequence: CASSIGSSREFGGTQYL.

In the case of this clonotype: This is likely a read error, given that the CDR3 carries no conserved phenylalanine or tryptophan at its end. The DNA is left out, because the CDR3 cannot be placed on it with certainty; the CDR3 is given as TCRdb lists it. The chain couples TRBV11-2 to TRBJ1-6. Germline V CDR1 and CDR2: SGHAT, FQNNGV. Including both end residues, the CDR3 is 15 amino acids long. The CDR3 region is CGSSSQSSYNSPLRY.

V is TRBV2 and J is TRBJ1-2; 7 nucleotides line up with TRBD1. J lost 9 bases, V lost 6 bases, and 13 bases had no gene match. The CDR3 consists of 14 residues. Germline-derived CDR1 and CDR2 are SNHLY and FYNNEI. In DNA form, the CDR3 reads TGTGCCAGCAGAGTTCAAGGGGGCGCTTCCAGCTACACCTTC. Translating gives CASRVQGGASSYTF.

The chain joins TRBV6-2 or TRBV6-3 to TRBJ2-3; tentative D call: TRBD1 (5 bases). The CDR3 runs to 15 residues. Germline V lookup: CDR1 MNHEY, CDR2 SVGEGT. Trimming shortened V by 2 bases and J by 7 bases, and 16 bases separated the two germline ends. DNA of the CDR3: TGTGCCAGCAGTTACCGGACACCGCAGACACATACGCAGTATTTT. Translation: CASSYRTPQTHTQYF.

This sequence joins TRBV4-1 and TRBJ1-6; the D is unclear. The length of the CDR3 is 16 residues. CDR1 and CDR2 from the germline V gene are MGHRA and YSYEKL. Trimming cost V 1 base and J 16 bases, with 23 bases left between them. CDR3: CASSQGFAAYNSLLHF. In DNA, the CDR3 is TGCGCCAGCAGCCAAGGCTTTGCAGCTTATAATTCACTGCTCCACTTT.

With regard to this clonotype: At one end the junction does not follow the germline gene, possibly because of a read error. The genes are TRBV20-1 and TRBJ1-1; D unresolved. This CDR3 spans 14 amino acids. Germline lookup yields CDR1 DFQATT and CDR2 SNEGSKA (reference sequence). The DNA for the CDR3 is TGCAGTGCCAGAGGTCCTCAAGTGAGCACTGAAGCTTTCTTT. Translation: CSARGPQVSTEAFF.

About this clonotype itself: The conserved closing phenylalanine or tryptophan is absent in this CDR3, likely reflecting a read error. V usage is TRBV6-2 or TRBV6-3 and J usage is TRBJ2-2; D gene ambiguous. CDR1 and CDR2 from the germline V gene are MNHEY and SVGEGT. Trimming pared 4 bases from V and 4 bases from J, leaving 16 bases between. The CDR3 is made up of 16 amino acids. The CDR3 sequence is CASSSELTFRTGELFL. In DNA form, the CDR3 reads TGTGCCAGCAGTTCGGAATTGACATTTCGCACCGGGGAGCTGTTTTTG.

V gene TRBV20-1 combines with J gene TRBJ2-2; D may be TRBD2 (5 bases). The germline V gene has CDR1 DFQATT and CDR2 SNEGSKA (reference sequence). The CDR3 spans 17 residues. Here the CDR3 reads CAARGGSAGVGTGELFF. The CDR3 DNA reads TGCGCTGCTAGAGGTGGGAGTGCAGGAGTGGGCACCGGGGAGCTGTTTTTT.

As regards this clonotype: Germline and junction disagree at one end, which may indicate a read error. The CDR3 DNA reads as TGCGCCGGCAGTGAAACGAAACAGGCCGCAGATACGCAGTATTTT. It specifies CAGSETKQAADTQYF. The chain combines TRBV10-1 with TRBJ2-3; D may be TRBD1 (5 bases). Germline CDR1 is WNHNN and CDR2 is SYGVQD (reference sequence). This CDR3 has 15 residues.

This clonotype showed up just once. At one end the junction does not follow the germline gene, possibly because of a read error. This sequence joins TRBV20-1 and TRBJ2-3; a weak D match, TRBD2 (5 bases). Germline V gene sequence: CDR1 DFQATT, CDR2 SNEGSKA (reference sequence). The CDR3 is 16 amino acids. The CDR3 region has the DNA TGCACTGCTAGGAGTCTTCCCGGGAATGGGACAGATACGCAGTATTTT. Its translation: CTARSLPGNGTDTQYF.

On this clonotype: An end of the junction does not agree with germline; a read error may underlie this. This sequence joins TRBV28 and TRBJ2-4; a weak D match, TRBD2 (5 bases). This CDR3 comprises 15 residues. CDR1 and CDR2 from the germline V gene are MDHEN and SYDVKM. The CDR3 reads CVSSLYPLARNIQYF. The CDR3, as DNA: TGTGTCAGCAGTTTATATCCTCTAGCCAGAAACATTCAGTACTTC.

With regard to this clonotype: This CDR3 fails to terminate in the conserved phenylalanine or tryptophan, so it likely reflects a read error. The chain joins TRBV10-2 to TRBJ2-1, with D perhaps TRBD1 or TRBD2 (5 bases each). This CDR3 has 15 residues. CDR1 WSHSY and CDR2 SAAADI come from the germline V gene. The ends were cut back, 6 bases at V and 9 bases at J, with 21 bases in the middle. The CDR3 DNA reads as TGCGCCAGCAGGTCCCTGGGACCCTCTTCTCGTGAGCAGTTCTCC. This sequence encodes CASRSLGPSSREQFS.

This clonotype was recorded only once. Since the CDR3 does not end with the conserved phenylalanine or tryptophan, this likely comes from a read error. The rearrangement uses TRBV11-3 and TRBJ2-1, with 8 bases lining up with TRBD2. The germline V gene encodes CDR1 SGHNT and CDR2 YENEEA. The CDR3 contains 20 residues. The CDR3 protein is CTSSLDSDVGLVGVGNEQFI. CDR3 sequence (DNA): TGTACTAGCAGCTTAGATAGCGATGTGGGACTAGTGGGAGTGGGGAATGAGCAGTTCATC.